The entry below describes one TCR beta chain. This specimen comes from a study of technical replicates of blood from a few donors. Libraries were prepared by immunoSEQ multiplex PCR; TCRdb keeps only in-frame clonotypes and omits some of them. Among 60,000 to 90,000 clones, just under 95% were seen once, and the ten largest hold 0.4% to 0.45%. Looked up from germline, CDR1 is MNHEY and CDR2 is SMNVEV (reference sequence). This CDR3 comprises 20 residues. J lost 1 base, V lost 3 bases, and 15 bases had no gene match. The sample comprised T cells isolated from PBMCs. The chain uses TRBV27 and TRBJ2-7, with TRBD2 matching over 13 bases. The TCR comes from a human donor in good health. DNA for the CDR3: TGTGCCAGCAGTTTCAGCTCGGGACTAGCGGGAACGTCCCTTTCCTACGAGCAGTACTTC. Its protein product is CASSFSSGLAGTSLSYEQYF.